This T cell receptor (beta chain) was retrieved from a study of CD8+ T cells in alopecia areata. cDNA prepared by RNA extraction and subsequent reverse transcription served as the template for sequencing. Using immunoSEQ multiplex PCR, the repertoire was profiled, and TCRdb retains in-frame clones only, with some absent. The sample includes around 190,000 clones, around 60% of them seen just once. Treatment meaning: oral pan-JAK inhibitor, 5-10 mg twice daily. PBMCs, the starting material, were the source of sorted CD4+ and CD8+ T cells. V was shortened by 6 bases and J by 0 bases, with 10 bases between the two germline ends. CDR1 and CDR2 (germline): KGHSH, LQKENI. This CDR3 is built from 14 residues.

The chain has TRBV18 and TRBJ2-3; possible D gene TRBD2, 5 bases. The specimen was CD4+ T cells sorted from blood, collected at week 4, from a patient treated with tofacitinib. The sequence was obtained from a human donor with alopecia areata. The CDR3 loop reads CASSMERSTDTQYF. DNA for the CDR3: TGTGCCAGCTCCATGGAGCGGAGCACAGATACGCAGTATTTT. Supplemented by reference TRBV18 and TRBJ2-3, the full variable domain reads NAGVMQNPRHLVRRRGQEARLRCSPMKGHSHVYWYRQLPEEGLKFMVYLQKENIIDESGMPKERFSAEFPKEGPSILRIQQVVRGDSAAYFCASSMERSTDTQYFGPGTRLTVL.